This T cell receptor (beta chain) comes out of a study of cytomegalovirus exposure and HLA in healthy donors. PCR amplification relied on 60 Vbeta primers (plus 13 Jbeta primers). The table came from immunoSEQ multiplex PCR; TCRdb's copy has only in-frame clones and leaves some out. The sample carries over 150,000 clones, 75% to 90% recorded once. V was clipped by 10 bases and J by 6 bases, with 16 bases between them. The CDR3 consists of 14 residues. From germline, CDR1 is MGHDK and CDR2 SYGVNS. This receptor was obtained from a boy aged 2 to 9 in good health and CMV-seronegative. The sequenced material came from PBMCs. V is TRBV25-1 and J is TRBJ1-6; tentatively, D is TRBD1 (5 bases). CDR3 DNA: TGTGCCACCGCGCGGGGCGGGTTTAATTCACCCCTCCACTTT. Its protein is CATARGGFNSPLHF.